This section outlines one TCR beta chain sequence together with its context. What it binds is unknown. The entry originates in a study of circulating and synovial CD4+ cells in juvenile arthritis. Germline loops: CDR1 GTSNPN, CDR2 SVGIG (reference sequence). V was clipped by 3 bases and J by 4 bases; unmatched bases: 2. This CDR3 spans 13 amino acids. The data were produced by immunoSEQ multiplex PCR, yet TCRdb's version contains in-frame clones alone and is incomplete. The table has under 35,000 clones, 95% seen once. Study findings and constraints: These repertoires were less diverse than bulk blood CD4 repertoires.

The clonotype was recovered from a human donor with juvenile idiopathic arthritis. The sample taken for sequencing was CD4+ T cells from blood. This chain connects TRBV30 to TRBJ1-1; 10 bases are a match to TRBD1. The chain's CDR3 is CAWRRTGGTEAFF. CDR3 sequence (DNA): TGTGCCTGGAGACGGACAGGGGGCACTGAAGCTTTCTTT.